The 9 T cell receptor beta chains below all came from one sample that was sequenced in a study of radiation and T cells in renal cell carcinoma. Sequencing used immunoSEQ multiplex PCR; TCRdb keeps in-frame clones, though not all of them. The repertoire holds nearly 50,000 clones, with roughly 84% as singletons. The sample's time point: baseline pretreatment blood. The treatment was: 15 Gy SBRT to primary tumor, nephrectomy 4 weeks later. The sequenced sample was blood, obtained from a patient whose treatment included radiotherapy and nephrectomy. The receptor set was obtained from a woman in her sixties or seventies with renal cell carcinoma.

The chain employs TRBV7-2 and TRBJ2-3; D unclear. The V and J ends lost 5 bases and 4 bases respectively, with 10 bases between them. The length of the CDR3 is 13 residues. The germline CDR1 and CDR2 sequences are SGHTA and FQGNSA. CDR3 DNA: TGTGCCAGCAGCGTTAGTGGCTCAGATACGCAGTATTTT. Protein: CASSVSGSDTQYF.

The chain uses TRBV5-5 and TRBJ1-5; 7 bases are a match to TRBD1. J gave up 0 bases and V 4 bases, and 7 bases lay outside the gene matches. The CDR3 loop spans 16 amino acids. The germline gives CDR1 SGHKS, CDR2 YYEKEE (reference sequence). The CDR3 loop reads CASSRNQGVSNQPQHF. For the CDR3, the DNA is TGTGCCAGCAGCCGGAATCAGGGGGTTAGCAATCAGCCCCAGCATTTT. Drawing the rest from reference TRBV5-5 and TRBJ1-5, the complete variable domain is DAGVTQSPTHLIKTRGQQVTLRCSPISGHKSVSWYQQVLGQGPQFIFQYYEKEERGRGNFPDRFSARQFPNYSSELNVNALLLGDSALYLCASSRNQGVSNQPQHFGDGTRLSIL.

In the case of this clone: This sample includes further DNA sequences coding for the same CDR3. The CDR3 DNA follows: TGTGCCAGCAGCTTAAGGTCGGGGGAGACCCAGTACTTC. Translated: CASSLRSGETQYF. V usage is TRBV5-6 and J usage is TRBJ2-5; maybe TRBD2 (5 bases). The CDR3 covers 13 residues. The germline V and J ends were trimmed by 2 bases and 5 bases, with 10 bases remaining between them. Germline-derived CDR1 and CDR2 are SGHDT and YYEEEE.

This clone has just one count. V gene TRBV30 combines with J gene TRBJ1-1; D gene ambiguous. Per the germline V gene, CDR1 is GTSNPN and CDR2 is SVGIG (reference sequence). CDR3 length: 14 residues. V lost 0 bases, J lost 2 bases, and 10 bases lay in between. The CDR3 sequence: CAWSVKGPNTEAFF. CDR3 nucleotide sequence: TGTGCCTGGAGTGTCAAAGGACCTAACACTGAAGCTTTCTTT. The full variable domain, with the rest looked up from reference TRBV30 and TRBJ1-1, is SQTIHQWPATLVQPVGSPLSLECTVEGTSNPNLYWYRQAAGRGLQLLFYSVGIGQISSEVPQNLSASRPQDRQFILSSKKLLLSDSGFYLCAWSVKGPNTEAFFGQGTRLTVV.

This clone appeared a few times. The chain has TRBV14 and TRBJ1-1; D is undetermined. The germline gives CDR1 SGHDN, CDR2 FVKESK. V shed 2 bases and J shed 4 bases, with 11 bases lying between them. The CDR3 spans 14 residues. Written as DNA, the CDR3 is TGTGCCAGCAGCCAAAAGATGTCGACCACTGAAGCTTTCTTT. Translated: CASSQKMSTTEAFF.

V gene TRBV19 combines with J gene TRBJ1-5; D unresolved. Germline V CDR1 and CDR2: LNHDA, SQIVND (reference sequence). The CDR3 sequence is 14 residues long. Trimming cost V 4 bases and J 4 bases, with 11 bases left between them. The CDR3 nucleotides are TGTGCCAGTAGTACCCAGGCCCGAAATCAGCCCCAGCATTTT. Translated, it gives CASSTQARNQPQHF.

The chain recombines TRBV13 with TRBJ1-1; weak D call: TRBD1 (6 bases). V lost 6 bases and J 4 bases, leaving 12 bases between the germline ends. The CDR3 is 13 amino acids. Germline V CDR1 and CDR2: PRHDT, FYEKMQ (reference sequence). This CDR3 reads CASRGGVGTEAFF. CDR3 nucleotide sequence: TGTGCCAGCAGGGGGGGCGTAGGCACTGAAGCTTTCTTT.

The chain links TRBV6-6 to TRBJ1-1; D is uncertain. The germline V gene encodes CDR1 MNHNY and CDR2 SVGAGI (reference sequence). There are 13 residues in the CDR3. V lost 6 bases and J 2 bases, leaving 10 bases between the germline ends. The CDR3 sequence: CASRTTGNTEAFF. In DNA, the CDR3 is TGTGCCAGCAGGACTACGGGTAACACTGAAGCTTTCTTT.

This sequence joins TRBV4-3 and TRBJ1-2, with a weak D call TRBD1 (5 bases). The CDR3 extends over 16 amino acids. The V and J ends lost 0 bases and 7 bases respectively, with 18 bases between them. Per germline, CDR1 LGHNA and CDR2 YSLEER. CDR3: CASSQDRYGGESGYTF. The CDR3 bases are TGCGCCAGCAGCCAAGACCGGTACGGGGGGGAGAGTGGCTACACCTTC.